This T cell receptor (beta chain) appears in the sequencing data of a study of OX40 agonist ivuxolimab in advanced cancers. This CDR3 is built from 12 residues. In germline, CDR1 is SSHAT, CDR2 FNYEAQ (reference sequence). Details on this clone: At one of its ends the junction is not consistent with the germline gene, which may arise from a read error.

Produced via immunoSEQ multiplex PCR; TCRdb's table is partial and in-frame only. The table includes approximately 84,000 clones, around 85% detected once. Specimen: CD4+ or CD8+ T cells sorted from blood, collected in a trial of the OX40 agonist ivuxolimab. This receptor was identified in an adult with an advanced solid tumor such as melanoma, head and neck, liver or kidney cancer. The chain joins TRBV7-7 to TRBJ2-1; 7 bases agree with TRBD2. The CDR3 DNA reads TGTGCTAGCAGCTTACTGCGGGGGGAGCAGTTCTTC. Protein sequence: CASSLLRGEQFF.